A single sample gave rise to the 22 T cell receptor beta chains below, sequenced in a study of response to subunit inactivated influenza vaccine. Each CDR3 protein gets one entry after TCRdb re-called the RT-PCR reads with MiXCR. Found here are roughly 570,000 distinct CDR3 sequences, over 10% of them singletons; the top ten hold around 14%. This sample comprised PBMCs from blood, obtained about 40 days after vaccination. These receptors were collected from a man aged 50 or older who received an inactivated influenza vaccine.

This chain connects TRBV6-2 or TRBV6-3 to TRBJ2-7, with 12 nucleotides matching TRBD2. The CDR3 spans 16 residues. Germline trimming cut 5 bases from V and 0 bases from J; bases unmatched to any gene: 5. The V gene's germline CDR1 is MNHEY and CDR2 SVGEGT. For the CDR3, the DNA is TGTGCCAGCAGTAGACTAGCGGGAGAATTCTCCTACGAGCAGTACTTC. Its protein product is CASSRLAGEFSYEQYF.

The CDR3 DNA sequence: TGTGCCAGCAGCTTAAGCAGGAACCCCTCTGGGGCCAACGTCCTGACTTTC. Protein sequence: CASSLSRNPSGANVLTF. V and J are TRBV7-2 and TRBJ2-6; D gene unclear. CDR3 length: 17 residues. Trimming shortened V by 2 bases and J by 0 bases, and 11 bases separated the two germline ends. From germline, CDR1 is SGHTA and CDR2 FQGNSA.

This clonotype was observed a handful of times. This chain links TRBV12-3 or TRBV12-4 with TRBJ1-1; no definite D call. V was shortened by 8 bases and J by 2 bases, with 6 bases between the two germline ends. The CDR3 spans 11 residues. This CDR3 is CASLRNTEAFF. The CDR3 nucleotides are TGTGCCAGCTTACGAAACACTGAAGCTTTCTTT.

This clonotype came up many times. The chain links TRBV7-9 to TRBJ2-5; TRBD1 matches at 7 bases. Trimming took 5 bases from V and 5 from J; bases not matched to a gene: 5. From germline, CDR1 is SEHNR and CDR2 FQNEAQ (reference sequence). The CDR3 contains 13 residues. CDR3 in amino acids: CASSPARGETQYF. CDR3 DNA: TGTGCCAGCAGCCCTGCCAGGGGGGAGACCCAGTACTTC.

This clonotype was counted a few times. The CDR3 nucleotides read TGCAGTGCTATACCGGGACAGGGGGCGGATACGCAGTATTTT. Amino acids: CSAIPGQGADTQYF. The chain couples TRBV20-1 to TRBJ2-3, with TRBD1 matching 12 bases. V shed 4 bases, J shed 6 bases, and the junction held 5 bases outside the gene matches. Per germline, CDR1 DFQATT and CDR2 SNEGSKA (reference sequence). CDR3 length: 14 amino acids.

V usage is TRBV7-9 and J usage is TRBJ2-3; 9 bases are shared with TRBD2. With V trimmed by 1 base and J by 0 bases, 5 bases remained unmatched. CDR3 length: 17 residues. CDR1 and CDR2 from the germline V gene are SEHNR and FQNEAQ (reference sequence). The CDR3 DNA follows: TGTGCCAGCAGCTTAGGGCTAGCGGGGACTAGCACAGATACGCAGTATTTT. This encodes CASSLGLAGTSTDTQYF.

The V gene is TRBV28, the J gene TRBJ2-6; D is unresolved. From germline, CDR1 is MDHEN and CDR2 SYDVKM. Trimming shortened V by 2 bases and J by 0 bases, and 8 bases separated the two germline ends. The CDR3 length is 16 residues. Here the CDR3 reads CASSLTSSSGANVLTF. The CDR3 DNA sequence: TGTGCCAGCAGTTTAACAAGCAGCTCTGGGGCCAACGTCCTGACTTTC.

This clonotype was seen more than once but under ten times. The genes are TRBV5-1 and TRBJ2-1; D is unresolved. The CDR3 runs to 15 residues. V gave up 0 bases and J gave up 2 bases, with 9 bases separating them. The germline V gene encodes CDR1 SGHRS and CDR2 YFSETQ. The CDR3 here is CASSLAGQTYNEQFF. DNA for the CDR3: TGCGCCAGCAGCTTGGCCGGGCAAACCTACAATGAGCAGTTCTTC.

Comments on this clonotype: A much bigger clone sits one base away, suggesting this may be a read error. The J gene is TRBJ2-1, the V gene TRBV6-5, with D possibly being TRBD2 (6 bases). Germline loops: CDR1 MNHEY, CDR2 SVGAGI. This CDR3 is 16 amino acids long. For the CDR3, the DNA is TGTGCCAGCAGTTACTCCCCCGGGGGTCAACTCAATGAGCAGTGCTTC. Translated, it gives CASSYSPGGQLNEQCF.

The J gene is TRBJ2-3, the V gene TRBV20-1; 12 bases agree with TRBD2. Germline V gene sequence: CDR1 DFQATT, CDR2 SNEGSKA (reference sequence). The trim removed 5 bases at V and 7 bases at J, leaving 7 bases unmatched. The length of the CDR3 is 14 residues. The CDR3 is CSAPSGGATNTQYF. As DNA, the CDR3 is TGCAGTGCTCCTAGCGGGGGGGCCACGAATACGCAGTATTTT.

In its sample, this clonotype was seen a few times. The chain couples TRBV25-1 to TRBJ2-3; 9 nucleotides match TRBD2. The junction had 8 bases not matched to a gene; V was cut back by 6 bases and J by 4 bases. The CDR3 extends over 15 amino acids. Germline V lookup: CDR1 MGHDK, CDR2 SYGVNS. The CDR3 DNA reads as TGTGCCAGCAGACCTAGCGGGAAGGATCCAGATACGCAGTATTTT. Its translation: CASRPSGKDPDTQYF. The full variable domain, rest sourced from reference TRBV25-1 and TRBJ2-3, is EADIYQTPRYLVIGTGKKITLECSQTMGHDKMYWYQQDPGMELHLIHYSYGVNSTEKGDLSSESTVSRIRTEHFPLTLESARPSHTSQYLCASRPSGKDPDTQYFGPGTRLTVL.

The rearrangement joins TRBV23-1 to TRBJ2-7, with 9 bases identical to TRBD1. TRBV23-1 is labeled an ORF, and its function is uncertain. V shed 2 bases, J shed 1 base, and the junction held 12 bases outside the gene matches. CDR3 length: 18 residues. CDR3 sequence reads: CASSQHLHRDRESYEQYF. The CDR3 bases are TGCGCCAGCAGTCAACACCTGCACCGGGACAGGGAATCCTACGAGCAGTACTTC.

The CDR3 sequence is CASSSRLDSPLHF. CDR3 bases: TGTGCCAGCAGTTCCCGACTTGACTCACCCCTCCACTTT. This chain joins TRBV12-3 or TRBV12-4 and TRBJ1-6; D remains ambiguous. Between the trimmed V and J ends, which lost 4 bases and 10 bases, there was a span of 11 bases. The CDR3 runs 13 residues.

The V and J genes are TRBV5-1 and TRBJ2-2; D unresolved. The CDR3 spans 14 residues. V lost 5 bases and J 6 bases, leaving 14 bases between the germline ends. Looked up from germline, CDR1 is SGHRS and CDR2 is YFSETQ. The DNA of the CDR3 is TGCGCCAGCAGGGGATTGTCGGACGCCGGGGAGCTGTTTTTT. Translating it yields CASRGLSDAGELFF.

This clonotype was counted only a few times. The chain is built from TRBV11-1 and TRBJ2-1, with TRBD1 matching 12 bases. CDR3 length: 19 residues. Per germline, CDR1 SGHAT and CDR2 FQDESV (reference sequence). V shed 0 bases and J 5 bases; nucleotides not matched to a gene: 11. The CDR3 DNA follows: TGTGCCAGCAGCTTAGCTTCTTGGGACAGGGGGCGTGGAGACAATGAGCAGTTCTTC. As protein: CASSLASWDRGRGDNEQFF.

This clonotype was detected only a few times. This sequence joins TRBV7-2 and TRBJ2-5, with unresolved D. The CDR3 contains 12 residues. Germline CDR1 SGHTA, CDR2 FQGNSA. Trimming pared 5 bases from V and 8 bases from J, leaving 12 bases between. The DNA for the CDR3 is TGTGCCAGCAGCCCGGATAGTAAAACCCAGTACTTC. Translation gives CASSPDSKTQYF.

The chain uses TRBV15 and TRBJ2-1; D remains ambiguous. There are 15 residues in the CDR3. The V end was cut by 1 base, the J end by 3 bases, with 10 bases between. Looked up from germline, CDR1 is LNHNV and CDR2 is YYDKDF (reference sequence). The chain's CDR3 is CATSRGSGSYNEQFF. The CDR3 coding sequence is TGTGCCACCAGCAGAGGTTCAGGCAGCTACAATGAGCAGTTCTTC.

This chain links TRBV6-5 with TRBJ1-2, with 9 bases aligning to TRBD1. The germline CDR1 and CDR2 sequences are MNHEY and SVGAGI. After removal of 2 bases from V and 3 bases from J, the junction contained 4 bases not matched to a gene. The CDR3 runs 15 residues. The CDR3 region has the DNA TGTGCCAGCAGTTACGGGACAGGGTCGTACTATGGCTACACCTTC. Protein product: CASSYGTGSYYGYTF.

This clonotype was seen at least ten times. The gene calls are TRBV20-1 and TRBJ2-1; D possibly matches TRBD1 or TRBD2 (5 bases each). The CDR3 is 14 residues long. The V gene's germline CDR1 is DFQATT and CDR2 SNEGSKA (reference sequence). Trimming left V 3 bases short and J 0 bases short, with 9 bases between. CDR3 in DNA: TGCAGTGCTAGCTGGGGGAACTCCTACAATGAGCAGTTCTTC. Its protein product is CSASWGNSYNEQFF.

The genes are TRBV20-1 and TRBJ2-2; D unclear. The CDR3 runs to 14 residues. V was clipped by 0 bases and J by 6 bases, with 11 bases between them. Germline CDR1 reads DFQATT; CDR2 reads SNEGSKA (reference sequence). The CDR3 sequence: CSARDSGRAGELFF. The DNA for the CDR3 is TGCAGTGCTAGAGATTCCGGACGGGCCGGGGAGCTGTTTTTT.

The chain is built from TRBV10-3 and TRBJ2-1; TRBD2 matches 10 bases. CDR3 size: 14 residues. Trimming cost V 4 bases and J 6 bases; bases outside gene matches: 3. CDR1 and CDR2 from the germline V gene are ENHRY and SYGVKD. The CDR3 spells CAISAERGGNEQFF. The CDR3 DNA reads TGTGCCATCAGTGCTGAGCGGGGGGGCAATGAGCAGTTCTTC.

In this sample, this clonotype turned up a few times. This sequence joins TRBV5-6 and TRBJ1-2, with D unresolved. CDR1 and CDR2 (germline): SGHDT, YYEEEE. V gave up 1 base and J gave up 4 bases, with 11 bases separating them. The CDR3 length is 14 residues. The CDR3 region has the DNA TGTGCCAGCAGCTTGAATTACGGCGGCTATGGCTACACCTTC. Its protein product is CASSLNYGGYGYTF.